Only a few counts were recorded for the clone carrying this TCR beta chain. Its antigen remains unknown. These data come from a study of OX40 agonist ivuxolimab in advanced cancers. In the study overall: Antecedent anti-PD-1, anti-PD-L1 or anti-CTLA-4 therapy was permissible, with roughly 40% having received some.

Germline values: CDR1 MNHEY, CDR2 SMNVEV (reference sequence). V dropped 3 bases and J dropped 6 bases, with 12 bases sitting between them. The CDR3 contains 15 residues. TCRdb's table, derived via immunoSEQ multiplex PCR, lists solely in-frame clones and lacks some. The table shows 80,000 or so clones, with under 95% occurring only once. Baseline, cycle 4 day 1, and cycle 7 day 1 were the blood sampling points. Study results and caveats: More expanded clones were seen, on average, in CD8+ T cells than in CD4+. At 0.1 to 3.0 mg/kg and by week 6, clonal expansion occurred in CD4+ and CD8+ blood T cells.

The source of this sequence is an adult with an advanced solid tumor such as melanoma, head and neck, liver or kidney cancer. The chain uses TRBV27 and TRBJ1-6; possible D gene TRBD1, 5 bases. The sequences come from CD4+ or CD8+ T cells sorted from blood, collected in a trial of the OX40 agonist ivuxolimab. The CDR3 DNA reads TGTGCCAGCAGTTTGGGTGAAGGGGCTAATTCACCCCTCCACTTT. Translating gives CASSLGEGANSPLHF.